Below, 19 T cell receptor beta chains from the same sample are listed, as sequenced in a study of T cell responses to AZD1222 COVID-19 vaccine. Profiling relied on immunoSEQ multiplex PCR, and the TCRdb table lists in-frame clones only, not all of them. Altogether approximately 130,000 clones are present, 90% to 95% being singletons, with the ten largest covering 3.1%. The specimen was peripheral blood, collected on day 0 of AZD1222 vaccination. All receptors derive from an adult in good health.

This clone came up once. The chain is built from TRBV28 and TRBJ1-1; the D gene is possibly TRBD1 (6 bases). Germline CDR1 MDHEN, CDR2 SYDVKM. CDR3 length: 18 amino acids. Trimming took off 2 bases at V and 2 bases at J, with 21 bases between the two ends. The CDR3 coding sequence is TGTGCCAGCAGTTTAAGCCGGGGGGGCGCCCTTAGAAACACTGAAGCTTTCTTT. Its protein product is CASSLSRGGALRNTEAFF. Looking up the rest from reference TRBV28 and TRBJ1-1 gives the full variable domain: DVKVTQSSRYLVKRTGEKVFLECVQDMDHENMFWYRQDPGLGLRLIYFSYDVKMKEKGDIPEGYSVSREKKERFSLILESASTNQTSMYLCASSLSRGGALRNTEAFFGQGTRLTVV.

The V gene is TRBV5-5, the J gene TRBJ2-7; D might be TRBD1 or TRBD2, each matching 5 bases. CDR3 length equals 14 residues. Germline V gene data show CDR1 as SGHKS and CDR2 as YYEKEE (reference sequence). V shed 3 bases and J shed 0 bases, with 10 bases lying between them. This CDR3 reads CASSSGTGSYEQYF. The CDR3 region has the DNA TGTGCCAGCAGCTCCGGGACGGGCTCCTACGAGCAGTACTTC.

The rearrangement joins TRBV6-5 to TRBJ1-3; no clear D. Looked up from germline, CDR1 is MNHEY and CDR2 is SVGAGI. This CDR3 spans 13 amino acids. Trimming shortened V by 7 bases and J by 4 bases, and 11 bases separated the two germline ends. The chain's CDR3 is CASITSRGNTIYF. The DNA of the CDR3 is TGTGCCAGCATTACTTCGAGGGGAAACACCATATATTTT.

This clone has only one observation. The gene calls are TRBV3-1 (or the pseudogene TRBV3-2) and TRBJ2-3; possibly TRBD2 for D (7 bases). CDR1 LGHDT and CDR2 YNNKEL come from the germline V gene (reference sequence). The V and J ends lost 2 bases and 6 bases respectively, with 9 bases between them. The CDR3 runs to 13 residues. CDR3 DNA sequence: TGTGCCAGCAGCCAAAGGGGGGGGGATACGCAGTATTTT. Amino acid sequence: CASSQRGGDTQYF.

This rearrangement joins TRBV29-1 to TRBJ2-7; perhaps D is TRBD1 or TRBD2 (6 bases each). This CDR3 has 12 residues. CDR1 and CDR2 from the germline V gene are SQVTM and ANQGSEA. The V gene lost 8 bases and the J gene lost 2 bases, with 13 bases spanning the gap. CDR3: CSLPGGPYEQYF. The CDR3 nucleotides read TGCAGCTTGCCCGGGGGCCCCTACGAGCAGTACTTC.

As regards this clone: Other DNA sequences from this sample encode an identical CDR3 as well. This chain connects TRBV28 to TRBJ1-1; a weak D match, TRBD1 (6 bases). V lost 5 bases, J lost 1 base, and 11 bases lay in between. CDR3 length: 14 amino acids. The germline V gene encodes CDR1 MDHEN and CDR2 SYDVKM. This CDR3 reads CASSPTGTNTEAFF. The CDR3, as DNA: TGTGCCAGCAGTCCGACAGGAACGAACACTGAAGCTTTCTTT. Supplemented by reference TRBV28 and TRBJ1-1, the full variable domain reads DVKVTQSSRYLVKRTGEKVFLECVQDMDHENMFWYRQDPGLGLRLIYFSYDVKMKEKGDIPEGYSVSREKKERFSLILESASTNQTSMYLCASSPTGTNTEAFFGQGTRLTVV.

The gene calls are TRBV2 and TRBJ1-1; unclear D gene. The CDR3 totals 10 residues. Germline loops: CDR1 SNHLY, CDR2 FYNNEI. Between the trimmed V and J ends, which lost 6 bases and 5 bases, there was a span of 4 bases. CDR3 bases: TGTGCCAGCAGGGGGACTGAAGCTTTCTTT. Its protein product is CASRGTEAFF. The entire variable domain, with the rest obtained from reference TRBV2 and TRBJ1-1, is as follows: EPEVTQTPSHQVTQMGQEVILRCVPISNHLYFYWYRQILGQKVEFLVSFYNNEISEKSEIFDDQFSVERPDGSNFTLKIRSTKLEDSAMYFCASRGTEAFFGQGTRLTVV.

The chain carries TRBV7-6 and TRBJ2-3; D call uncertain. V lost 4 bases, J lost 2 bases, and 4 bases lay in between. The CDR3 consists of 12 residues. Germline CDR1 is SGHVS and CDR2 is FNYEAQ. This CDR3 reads CASSSNTDTQYF. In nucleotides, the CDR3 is TGTGCCAGCAGCTCCAACACAGATACGCAGTATTTT.

CDR3 in DNA: TGCGCCAGCAAAGCAGGGGAGTTGGGTGAGCAGTACTTC. Translating it yields CASKAGELGEQYF. The chain recombines TRBV23-1 with TRBJ2-7; TRBD1 is a possible D gene (6 bases). TRBV23-1 is noted as an ORF with a role that remains uncertain. CDR3 length: 13 amino acids. V lost 7 bases and J 7 bases, leaving 17 bases between the germline ends.

The CDR3 region has the DNA TGTGCCAGCAGCCAAGACTCCCACCAGTACTTC. This codes for CASSQDSHQYF. The rearrangement joins TRBV14 to TRBJ2-5; D gene uncertain. CDR1 and CDR2 (germline): SGHDN, FVKESK. The CDR3 totals 11 residues. V shed 0 bases and J shed 10 bases, with 6 bases lying between them.

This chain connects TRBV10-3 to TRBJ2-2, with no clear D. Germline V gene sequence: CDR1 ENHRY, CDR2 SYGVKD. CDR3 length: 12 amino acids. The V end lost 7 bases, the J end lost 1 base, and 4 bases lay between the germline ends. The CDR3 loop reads CAITGNTGELFF. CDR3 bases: TGTGCCATCACCGGGAACACCGGGGAGCTGTTTTTT.

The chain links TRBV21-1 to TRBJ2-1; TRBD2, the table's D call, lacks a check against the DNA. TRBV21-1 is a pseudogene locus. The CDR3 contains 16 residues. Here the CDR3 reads CASSILREKRRDEQFF. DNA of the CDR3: TGTGCCAGCAGCATCTTACGGGAGAAAAGAAGGGATGAGCAGTTCTTC.

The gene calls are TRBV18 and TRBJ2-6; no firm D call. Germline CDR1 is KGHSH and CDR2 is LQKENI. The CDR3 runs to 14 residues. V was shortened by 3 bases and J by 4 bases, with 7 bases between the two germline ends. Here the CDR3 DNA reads TGTGCCAGCTCACCCGGGTCCGGGGCCAACGTCCTGACTTTC. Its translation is CASSPGSGANVLTF.

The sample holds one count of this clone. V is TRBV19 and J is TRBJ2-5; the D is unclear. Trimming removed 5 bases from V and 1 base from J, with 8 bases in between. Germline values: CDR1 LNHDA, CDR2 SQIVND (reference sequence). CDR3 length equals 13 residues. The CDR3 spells CASSSTTQETQYF. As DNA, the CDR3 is TGTGCCAGTAGTTCAACTACCCAAGAGACCCAGTACTTC.

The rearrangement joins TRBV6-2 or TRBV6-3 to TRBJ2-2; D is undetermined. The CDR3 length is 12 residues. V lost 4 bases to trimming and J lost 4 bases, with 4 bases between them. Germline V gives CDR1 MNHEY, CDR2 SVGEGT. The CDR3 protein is CASSWTTGELFF. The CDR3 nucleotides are TGTGCCAGCAGTTGGACCACCGGGGAGCTGTTTTTT.

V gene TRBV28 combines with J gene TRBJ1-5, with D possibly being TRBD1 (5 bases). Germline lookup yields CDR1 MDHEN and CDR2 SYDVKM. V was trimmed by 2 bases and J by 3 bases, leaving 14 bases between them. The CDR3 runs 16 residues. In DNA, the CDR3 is TGTGCCAGCAGTTTAGGGGGTGCGGGGCACAATCAGCCCCAGCATTTT. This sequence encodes CASSLGGAGHNQPQHF.

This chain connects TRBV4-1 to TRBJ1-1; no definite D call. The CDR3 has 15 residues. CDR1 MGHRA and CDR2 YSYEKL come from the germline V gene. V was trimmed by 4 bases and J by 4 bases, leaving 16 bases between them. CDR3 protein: CASSRYFPGTTEAFF. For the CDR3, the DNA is TGCGCCAGCAGCCGATATTTTCCGGGTACCACTGAAGCTTTCTTT.

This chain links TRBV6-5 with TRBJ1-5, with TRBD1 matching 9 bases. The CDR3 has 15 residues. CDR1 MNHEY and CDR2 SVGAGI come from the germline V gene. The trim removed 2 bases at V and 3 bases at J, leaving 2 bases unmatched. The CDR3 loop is CASSYGTGINQPQHF. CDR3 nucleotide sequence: TGTGCCAGCAGTTACGGGACAGGGATCAATCAGCCCCAGCATTTT.

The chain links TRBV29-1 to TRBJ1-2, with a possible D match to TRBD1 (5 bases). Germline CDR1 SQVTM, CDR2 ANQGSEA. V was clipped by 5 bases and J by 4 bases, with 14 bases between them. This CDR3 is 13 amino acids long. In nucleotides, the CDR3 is TGCAGCGTTACACAGGACACCGGCTATGGCTACACCTTC. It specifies CSVTQDTGYGYTF.